This T cell receptor (beta chain) was sequenced during a study of T cells in Graves' hyperthyroidism and ophthalmopathy. Points from the study as a whole: Ophthalmopathy, as predicted by the model, came a median 6.5 months after the prediction.

The sample holds many counts of this clonotype. Its antigen is still unknown. Template material for amplifying TCR beta CDR3 regions consisted of RNA transcripts. In the first-round RT-PCR of the TCR CDR3, the HTBI primer set was used. TCRdb passed the multiplex PCR reads through MiXCR, listing each CDR3 protein once. This sample has under 400,000 distinct CDR3 sequences, with 15% found just once. The germline CDR1 and CDR2 sequences are SGHTA and FQGTGA. V lost 1 base and J 3 bases, leaving 10 bases between the germline ends. The CDR3 length is 15 residues. The specimen sequenced was blood. The rearrangement joins TRBV7-3 to TRBJ2-1; a possible D gene is TRBD1 (5 bases). The clonotype originates from a woman aged 60-75 years with Graves' ophthalmopathy. CDR3 sequence reads: CASSLRAGFYNEQFF. The CDR3 nucleotides are TGTGCCAGCAGCTTAAGGGCAGGGTTCTACAATGAGCAGTTCTTC.